The 15 T cell receptor beta chains in this list originate from one sample, sequenced in a study of CD8 T cell repertoires and HIV-1 epitope variants (dated by TCRdb to the early 2020s). Library generation was performed with the immunoSEQ multiplex PCR assay. The table was pulled from immuneACCESS by TCRdb, which kept in-frame rearrangements only. Such tables lose some clones; where checked, under half of the loss comes from unresolved V genes, and the rest has no known cause. The sample data list some 6,200 clones, and 65% to 70% of these were observed just once. 40% to 55% of the sample belongs to the ten largest clones. Their antigen targets remain unknown. The sequenced sample was cultured CD8+ T cells derived from PBMCs. These receptors all stem from a male donor with HIV.

The CDR3: CASSVGTGAYNEQFF. The CDR3 nucleotides are TGTGCCAGCAGCGTAGGAACGGGGGCCTACAATGAGCAGTTCTTC. The chain joins TRBV9 to TRBJ2-1, with D possibly matching TRBD2 (6 bases). The germline CDR1 and CDR2 sequences are SGDLS and YYNGEE. V shed 0 bases and J shed 2 bases, with 9 bases lying between them. CDR3 length: 15 residues.

V gene TRBV19 combines with J gene TRBJ2-7, with TRBD1 as a possible D gene (5 bases). Germline lookup yields CDR1 LNHDA and CDR2 SQIVND (reference sequence). The CDR3 is made up of 14 amino acids. The V and J ends lost 1 base and 2 bases respectively, with 9 bases between them. Here the CDR3 DNA reads TGTGCCAGTAGTATAGGACCAGGGCCCTACGAGCAGTACTTC. It yields the protein CASSIGPGPYEQYF.

This clone showed up just a few times. This chain joins TRBV28 and TRBJ2-5; 7 bases align to TRBD1. The CDR3 is 15 amino acids. V shed 5 bases, J shed 1 base, and the junction held 7 bases outside the gene matches. Germline assignment: CDR1 MDHEN and CDR2 SYDVKM. CDR3 DNA: TGTGCCAGCAGTCGTGAATCAGGGGGCCAAGAGACCCAGTACTTC. It yields the protein CASSRESGGQETQYF.

V and J are TRBV13 and TRBJ2-2; maybe TRBD1 (5 bases). The ends were cut back, 4 bases at V and 0 bases at J, with 12 bases in the middle. Germline V gene data show CDR1 as PRHDT and CDR2 as FYEKMQ (reference sequence). This CDR3 is 16 amino acids long. This chain's CDR3 is CASSSSTVSNTGELFF. CDR3 nucleotide sequence: TGTGCCAGCAGCTCTTCGACAGTCTCGAACACCGGGGAGCTGTTTTTT.

V and J are TRBV2 and TRBJ2-7; D uncertain. V was trimmed by 3 bases and J by 3 bases, leaving 15 bases between them. CDR3 length: 15 residues. Germline V gives CDR1 SNHLY, CDR2 FYNNEI. In nucleotides, the CDR3 is TGTGCCAGCAGTGATATCGAACCTACATACTACGAGCAGTACTTC. Its protein product is CASSDIEPTYYEQYF.

V gene TRBV27 combines with J gene TRBJ2-5; D not certain. CDR1 MNHEY and CDR2 SMNVEV come from the germline V gene (reference sequence). V lost 1 base, J lost 2 bases, and 8 bases lay in between. This CDR3 is built from 14 residues. CDR3 sequence: CASSLFSEQETQYF. The CDR3 DNA sequence: TGTGCCAGCAGTTTATTTTCTGAGCAAGAGACCCAGTACTTC.

This clone is deemed large. The chain carries TRBV28 and TRBJ1-2; weak D call: TRBD1 (5 bases). The CDR3 spans 16 residues. Per germline, CDR1 MDHEN and CDR2 SYDVKM. Trimming removed 5 bases at V and 3 bases at J, with 19 bases between. As DNA, the CDR3 is TGTGCCAGCAGTATACGCCCGACAGATTTCGACTATGGCTACACCTTC. Residues: CASSIRPTDFDYGYTF.

V usage is TRBV9 and J usage is TRBJ2-3, with a weak D call TRBD1 (5 bases). This CDR3 comprises 12 residues. Trimming took off 3 bases at V and 6 bases at J, with 8 bases between the two ends. The V gene's germline CDR1 is SGDLS and CDR2 YYNGEE. The CDR3 sequence is CASSASGDTQYF. The CDR3 DNA reads TGTGCCAGCAGCGCTTCAGGGGATACGCAGTATTTT.

The genes are TRBV11-2 and TRBJ2-5; no firm D call. This CDR3 spans 13 amino acids. The germline V and J ends were trimmed by 3 bases and 5 bases, with 10 bases remaining between them. Germline V CDR1 and CDR2: SGHAT, FQNNGV. The CDR3 region is CASSFPNFETQYF. In DNA, the CDR3 is TGTGCCAGCAGCTTCCCAAACTTCGAGACCCAGTACTTC. Full variable domain (missing parts from reference TRBV11-2 and TRBJ2-5): EAGVAQSPRYKIIEKRQSVAFWCNPISGHATLYWYQQILGQGPKLLIQFQNNGVVDDSQLPKDRFSAERLKGVDSTLKIQPAKLEDSAVYLCASSFPNFETQYFGPGTRLLVL.

The chain uses TRBV5-6 and TRBJ2-4, with D maybe TRBD1 (6 bases). With 0 bases removed from V and 7 bases from J, the gap between germline ends came to 20 bases. Germline assignment: CDR1 SGHDT and CDR2 YYEEEE. This CDR3 region has 17 residues. CDR3 region: CASSLDVQGGYINIQYF. Written as DNA, the CDR3 is TGTGCCAGCAGCTTGGACGTACAGGGCGGATACATTAACATTCAGTACTTC. The variable domain in full, completed from reference TRBV5-6 and TRBJ2-4, reads DAGVTQSPTHLIKTRGQQVTLRCSPKSGHDTVSWYQQALGQGPQFIFQYYEEEERQRGNFPDRFSGHQFPNYSSELNVNALLLGDSALYLCASSLDVQGGYINIQYFGAGTRLSVL.

CDR3 in amino acids: CASSSGVRGDTDTQYF. The CDR3 DNA reads as TGTGCCAGCAGCTCGGGGGTGAGGGGGGACACAGATACGCAGTATTTT. The chain is built from TRBV5-6 and TRBJ2-3; D is perhaps TRBD1 or TRBD2 (6 bases each). Trimming pared 3 bases from V and 2 bases from J, leaving 16 bases between. The CDR3 covers 16 residues. Germline-derived CDR1 and CDR2 are SGHDT and YYEEEE. Full variable domain (remainder filled in from reference TRBV5-6 and TRBJ2-3): DAGVTQSPTHLIKTRGQQVTLRCSPKSGHDTVSWYQQALGQGPQFIFQYYEEEERQRGNFPDRFSGHQFPNYSSELNVNALLLGDSALYLCASSSGVRGDTDTQYFGPGTRLTVL.

The V gene is TRBV27, the J gene TRBJ1-6, with D unresolved. Trimming took off 8 bases at V and 7 bases at J, with 21 bases between the two ends. Looked up from germline, CDR1 is MNHEY and CDR2 is SMNVEV (reference sequence). CDR3 length: 16 residues. The CDR3 spells CASVLPGNPGNSPLHF. In nucleotides, the CDR3 is TGTGCCAGCGTCCTCCCCGGGAACCCCGGGAATTCACCCCTCCACTTT.

The chain carries TRBV11-1 and TRBJ2-3; TRBD2 might be the D (6 bases). The CDR3 is made up of 15 amino acids. V was shortened by 2 bases and J by 4 bases, with 13 bases between the two germline ends. Germline V lookup: CDR1 SGHAT, CDR2 FQDESV (reference sequence). The CDR3 sequence: CASSLNGGTADTQYF. CDR3 in DNA: TGTGCCAGCAGCTTAAACGGCGGGACTGCAGATACGCAGTATTTT.

In this sample, this clone turned up a few times. V gene TRBV9 combines with J gene TRBJ2-1, with 9 bases matching TRBD1. The CDR3 extends over 18 amino acids. Germline lookup yields CDR1 SGDLS and CDR2 YYNGEE. The ends lost 0 bases at V and 4 bases at J; junction bases unmatched: 11. CDR3 DNA sequence: TGTGCCAGCAGCGTAGTAGGTGGGGGACAGGGATCTTACAATGAGCAGTTCTTC. This translates into CASSVVGGGQGSYNEQFF.

The chain recombines TRBV11-3 with TRBJ2-5, with 7 nucleotides matching TRBD2. CDR3 length: 15 residues. Germline trimming cut 1 base from V and 3 bases from J; bases unmatched to any gene: 5. The V gene's germline CDR1 is SGHNT and CDR2 YENEEA. The CDR3 DNA sequence: TGTGCCAGCAGCTTAGGTACTAGCGATGAAGAGACCCAGTACTTC. Translated: CASSLGTSDEETQYF.